Listed below are T cell receptor beta chains from one sample, sequenced in a study of T cell responses to AZD1222 COVID-19 vaccine. Profiled with immunoSEQ multiplex PCR; TCRdb holds only in-frame clones, not every one. The sample records over 100,000 clones, about 86% being singletons. The material sequenced was peripheral blood, taken on day 0 of AZD1222 vaccination. Receptors were obtained from an adult in good health. Both conserved end residues are part of each CDR3. A D gene is named only where the DNA matches it firmly. The size field is filled for only some rows; it gives once, few, many or a size class.

V gene	clone size	J gene	D gene	CDR3 protein	CDR3 DNA
TRBV14	NA	TRBJ2-7	NA	CASSQRGYEPYEQYF	TGTGCCAGCAGCCAACGGGGTTACGAACCCTACGAGCAGTACTTC
TRBV18	NA	TRBJ1-1	NA	CASSRGGDTEAFF	TGTGCCAGCTCACGCGGGGGGGACACTGAAGCTTTCTTT
TRBV5-1	NA	TRBJ2-1	TRBD2	CASSLAGRGGSYNEQFF	TGCGCCAGCAGCTTGGCCGGCCGGGGGGGCTCCTACAATGAGCAGTTCTTC
TRBV5-6	NA	TRBJ1-1	TRBD1	CASSRDRGFAEAFF	TGTGCCAGCAGCCGGGACAGAGGATTCGCTGAAGCTTTCTTT
TRBV6-5	NA	TRBJ2-1	TRBD1	CASSPGTGGSEQFF	TGTGCCAGCAGTCCCGGGACAGGGGGCAGTGAGCAGTTCTTC
TRBV12-3/TRBV12-4	many	TRBJ1-5	NA	CASSGGNQPQHF	TGTGCCAGCTCGGGGGGCAATCAGCCCCAGCATTTT
TRBV27	NA	TRBJ1-1	NA	CASSYRVNTEAFF	TGTGCCAGCAGTTACAGGGTCAACACTGAAGCTTTCTTT
TRBV11-2	few	TRBJ2-7	NA	CASSLYVSEDSYEQYF	TGTGCCAGCAGCTTATACGTCTCGGAGGACTCCTACGAGCAGTACTTC
TRBV5-1	NA	TRBJ1-1	NA	CASSLTGMNTEAFF	TGCGCCAGCAGCTTGACAGGGATGAACACTGAAGCTTTCTTT
TRBV19	NA	TRBJ1-5	NA	CASSIDQSGDSNQPQHF	TGTGCCAGTAGTATAGATCAGTCAGGGGATAGCAATCAGCCCCAGCATTTT
TRBV28	NA	TRBJ2-1	TRBD2	CASSTGGEINEQFF	TGTGCCAGCAGTACCGGGGGGGAGATCAATGAGCAGTTCTTC
TRBV9	NA	TRBJ1-5	NA	CASSVADSNQPQHF	TGTGCCAGCAGCGTAGCGGATAGCAATCAGCCCCAGCATTTT
TRBV19	NA	TRBJ1-6	NA	CASSTTSSSYNSPLHF	TGTGCCAGTAGTACGACATCCAGCTCCTATAATTCACCCCTCCACTTT
TRBV6-4	NA	TRBJ1-1	NA	CASSKEGNTEAFF	TGTGCCAGCAGTAAGGAAGGCAACACTGAAGCTTTCTTT
TRBV5-1	NA	TRBJ2-7	TRBD1	CASSQGTGGYEQYF	TGCGCCAGCAGCCAAGGGACAGGGGGGTACGAGCAGTACTTC
TRBV28	NA	TRBJ2-1	TRBD2	CASSVLAPTGNEQFF	TGTGCCAGCAGTGTACTAGCGCCAACGGGTAATGAGCAGTTCTTC
TRBV19	NA	TRBJ2-2	TRBD1	CASSSLYRGRFGELFF	TGTGCCAGTAGTTCCCTTTACAGGGGGCGCTTCGGGGAGCTGTTTTTT
TRBV5-5	NA	TRBJ1-1	NA	CASSFWQGHTEAFF	TGTGCCAGCAGCTTTTGGCAGGGGCACACTGAAGCTTTCTTT
TRBV11-3	NA	TRBJ2-7	TRBD1	CASSYRGTDEYEQYF	TGTGCCAGCAGCTACCGAGGGACAGACGAGTACGAGCAGTACTTC
TRBV6-6	NA	TRBJ2-3	TRBD2	CASSKREGLTDTQYF	TGTGCCAGCAGTAAGCGGGAGGGCCTCACAGATACGCAGTATTTT
TRBV27	few	TRBJ2-3	NA	CASSFSSGAPDTQYF	TGTGCCAGCAGTTTCTCCTCCGGCGCTCCAGATACGCAGTATTTT
TRBV27	once	TRBJ1-1	NA	CASSLSYGTNTEAFF	TGTGCCAGCAGTTTATCGTATGGCACGAACACTGAAGCTTTCTTT
TRBV9	NA	TRBJ2-1	NA	CASSVGESGWGNEQFF	TGTGCCAGCAGCGTAGGGGAGAGCGGCTGGGGCAATGAGCAGTTCTTC
TRBV5-4	NA	TRBJ2-7	NA	CASSLQGRSYEQYF	TGTGCCAGCAGCTTACAGGGACGCTCCTACGAGCAGTACTTC
TRBV10-3	NA	TRBJ1-1	NA	CAITRVGNTEAFF	TGTGCCATCACCCGGGTCGGTAACACTGAAGCTTTCTTT
TRBV12-3/TRBV12-4	NA	TRBJ1-1	NA	CASSRPGEAFF	TGTGCCAGCAGCCGGCCGGGCGAAGCTTTCTTT
TRBV5-1	few	TRBJ2-1	TRBD2	CASSSREGTSLINEQFF	TGCGCCAGCAGCTCGAGGGAAGGGACTAGTTTAATCAATGAGCAGTTCTTC
TRBV7-8	once	TRBJ1-5	TRBD1	CASSQGTAQPQHF	TGTGCCAGCAGCCAGGGGACAGCCCAGCCCCAGCATTTT
TRBV6-5	NA	TRBJ2-7	TRBD1	CASSPGGWSYEQYF	TGTGCCAGCAGTCCAGGGGGTTGGTCCTACGAGCAGTACTTC
TRBV6-2/TRBV6-3	NA	TRBJ1-6	TRBD1	CASSYVQGENSPLHF	TGTGCCAGCAGTTACGTTCAGGGGGAAAATTCACCCCTCCACTTT
TRBV10-3	once	TRBJ1-2	NA	CAISEFLSGSNYGYTF	TGTGCCATCAGTGAGTTCCTGTCAGGATCTAACTATGGCTACACCTTC
TRBV3-1/TRBV3-2	NA	TRBJ2-7	TRBD2	CASSPWTSGGAAYEQYF	TGTGCCAGCAGCCCCTGGACTAGCGGGGGGGCCGCCTACGAGCAGTACTTC
TRBV7-2	few	TRBJ2-7	NA	CASSNRESEQYF	TGTGCCAGCAGCAACCGGGAATCCGAGCAGTACTTC
TRBV9	once	TRBJ1-2	TRBD1	CASSPRGDRETMWSGYTF	TGTGCCAGCAGCCCTCGGGGTGACAGGGAAACTATGTGGTCCGGCTACACCTTC
TRBV19	NA	TRBJ2-7	NA	CATGQTNEQYF	TGTGCCACTGGCCAAACGAACGAGCAGTACTTC
TRBV7-9	NA	TRBJ2-1	NA	CASSSRKNSGLEQFF	TGTGCCAGCAGCTCTCGCAAGAATTCGGGTCTTGAGCAGTTCTTC
TRBV9	once	TRBJ1-6	NA	CASGSSSSSPLHF	TGTGCCAGCGGGTCGTCCTCCTCTTCACCCCTCCACTTT
TRBV5-6	NA	TRBJ1-2	TRBD1	CASSLQGASRGYTF	TGTGCCAGCAGCCTCCAGGGGGCCTCTAGGGGCTACACCTTC
TRBV5-1	NA	TRBJ1-4	NA	CASSLDKRVGNEKLFF	TGCGCCAGCAGCTTGGACAAACGAGTAGGAAATGAAAAACTGTTTTTT
TRBV28	NA	TRBJ1-1	NA	CASSSLLWAFF	TGTGCCAGCAGTTCCCTCCTTTGGGCTTTCTTT
TRBV7-3	NA	TRBJ1-6	NA	CASSLSGGWNSPLHF	TGTGCCAGCAGCTTAAGTGGGGGTTGGAATTCACCCCTCCACTTT
TRBV4-1	NA	TRBJ1-2	NA	CASSLQSAGPSYGYTF	TGCGCCAGCAGCCTCCAATCAGCAGGGCCCAGCTATGGCTACACCTTC
TRBV7-8	NA	TRBJ1-4	NA	CASSLRAEPNEKLFF	TGTGCCAGCAGCTTACGGGCAGAGCCTAATGAAAAACTGTTTTTT
TRBV6-5	NA	TRBJ1-2	NA	CASSYLGRVGYTF	TGTGCCAGCAGTTACCTGGGGCGAGTTGGCTACACCTTC
TRBV5-3	NA	TRBJ1-5	TRBD1	CARSLGTGNQPQHF	TGTGCCAGAAGCTTGGGGACAGGGAATCAGCCCCAGCATTTT